Included here is one T cell receptor (beta chain) sequence, with context. The V segment lost 1 base and the J segment 4 bases; nucleotides outside the gene matches: 4. CDR3 size: 16 residues. Germline CDR1 LNHNV, CDR2 YYDKDF (reference sequence). The record originates from a study of blood T cell repertoires in COVID-19. Authors' methods: Reference gene primer amplification in the assay estimated nucleated cell counts. Clones were read by immunoSEQ multiplex PCR, and TCRdb kept only the in-frame ones, dropping some. Clone size and V and J calls were adopted from that table, with D and trimming inferred from the DNA. The top ten hold approximately 7.3% of the sample, which has about 160,000 clones, around 80% seen once. Cohort 3 donors were reported recovered after two negative PCRs, clearance, or symptom resolution.

Sequencing was carried out using PBMCs or T cells enriched from blood (not recorded which). The receptor was isolated from a man in his fifties or sixties who had recovered from COVID-19. The gene calls are TRBV15 and TRBJ1-4, with 9 bases fitting TRBD1. CDR3 sequence reads: CATSRGGTGSNEKLFF. The CDR3, as DNA: TGTGCCACCAGCAGAGGGGGGACAGGGAGTAATGAAAAACTGTTTTTT. The full variable domain, rest sourced from reference TRBV15 and TRBJ1-4, is DAMVIQNPRYQVTQFGKPVTLSCSQTLNHNVMYWYQQKSSQAPKLLFHYYDKDFNNEADTPDNFQSRRPNTSFCFLDIRSPGLGDTAMYLCATSRGGTGSNEKLFFGSGTQLSVL.